A single sample gave rise to the 9 T cell receptor beta chains below, sequenced in a study of radiation and T cells in renal cell carcinoma. Data came from immunoSEQ multiplex PCR; TCRdb stores just in-frame clones and leaves some out. In the table there are some 130,000 clones, 88% of which are singletons. The sample's time point: blood 2 weeks post-SBRT. As for treatment: 15 Gy SBRT to primary tumor, nephrectomy 4 weeks later. Sequencing used blood, obtained from a patient whose treatment included radiotherapy and nephrectomy. These receptors originate from a woman in her 70s with renal cell carcinoma.

The gene calls are TRBV5-1 and TRBJ1-5; 8 bases align to TRBD1. The germline V gene encodes CDR1 SGHRS and CDR2 YFSETQ. J was trimmed by 8 bases and V by 2 bases; bases with no gene match: 3. The CDR3 runs 13 residues. CDR3 amino acids: CASSLGQGKPQHF. CDR3 DNA: TGCGCCAGCAGCTTAGGACAGGGCAAGCCCCAGCATTTT.

V is TRBV5-1 and J is TRBJ2-7; 11 bases match TRBD2. Germline CDR1 is SGHRS and CDR2 is YFSETQ. J gave up 4 bases and V 5 bases, and 8 bases lay outside the gene matches. The CDR3 has 15 amino acids. The CDR3 DNA follows: TGCGCCAGCAGTCATAGCGGGGGGGCCACGTACGAGCAGTACTTC. Translating gives CASSHSGGATYEQYF.

The rearrangement joins TRBV27 to TRBJ1-6; D remains ambiguous. The ends were cut back, 3 bases at V and 9 bases at J, with 15 bases in the middle. This CDR3 is 15 amino acids long. The V gene's germline CDR1 is MNHEY and CDR2 SMNVEV (reference sequence). The CDR3 sequence is CASSFSRVKGSPLHF. For the CDR3, the DNA is TGTGCCAGCAGTTTCAGTAGAGTTAAGGGTTCACCCCTCCACTTT.

The chain has TRBV5-1 and TRBJ1-1; 8 nucleotides agree with TRBD1. CDR1 SGHRS and CDR2 YFSETQ come from the germline V gene. V gave up 4 bases and J gave up 5 bases; unmatched junction bases: 7. The length of the CDR3 is 14 residues. The DNA of the CDR3 is TGCGCCAGCAGCCGGGACAGGAGACCTACTGAAGCTTTCTTT. Protein: CASSRDRRPTEAFF.

The chain is built from TRBV9 and TRBJ1-2, with unresolved D. Germline lookup yields CDR1 SGDLS and CDR2 YYNGEE. CDR3 length equals 13 residues. Trimming removed 5 bases from V and 2 bases from J, with 10 bases in between. The CDR3, as DNA: TGTGCCAGCAGTGACGGAGGGAACTATGGCTACACCTTC. This gives the protein CASSDGGNYGYTF.

The V and J genes are TRBV27 and TRBJ1-2; D is unclear. Trimming took 3 bases from V and 7 from J, leaving 12 bases between them. CDR3 length: 13 residues. Germline CDR1 is MNHEY and CDR2 is SMNVEV (reference sequence). CDR3 residues: CASSFRNSRGYTF. Written as DNA, the CDR3 is TGTGCCAGCAGTTTCAGAAATAGTCGTGGCTACACCTTC.

V gene TRBV6-5 combines with J gene TRBJ1-1, with 9 bases lining up with TRBD1. Germline CDR1 MNHEY, CDR2 SVGAGI. The length of the CDR3 is 16 residues. J was trimmed by 1 base and V by 0 bases; bases with no gene match: 3. CDR3 coding DNA: TGTGCCAGCAGTTACTCGAAGGGACAGGGGAACACTGAAGCTTTCTTT. Protein sequence: CASSYSKGQGNTEAFF.

This chain links TRBV12-1 with TRBJ2-7; the D call of TRBD2 is as the table states it, not checked on the DNA. TRBV12-1 is assigned pseudogene status. The CDR3 contains 12 residues. The CDR3 region has the DNA TGTGCCGGTCCGGGGGACTCCTACGAGCAGTACTTC. It codes for CAGPGDSYEQYF.

V usage is TRBV18 and J usage is TRBJ1-4; D gene unclear. From germline, CDR1 is KGHSH and CDR2 LQKENI. The CDR3 spans 15 residues. V was cut by 0 bases and J by 4 bases, with 9 bases left in between. The CDR3 sequence is CASSPPTMSNEKLFF. CDR3 nucleotides: TGTGCCAGCTCACCACCGACAATGAGTAATGAAAAACTGTTTTTT.